Presented here are 31 T cell receptor beta chains from one specimen sequenced in a study of blood T cell repertoires in COVID-19. The assay was immunoSEQ multiplex PCR, and TCRdb's table has in-frame clones only and misses some. The data show about 190,000 clones, roughly four fifths seen once. The sequencing sample was made of peripheral blood. All receptors come from a woman aged 50 to 60 with acute or convalescent COVID-19.

The chain employs TRBV5-1 and TRBJ1-4; 7 bases align to TRBD1. The ends lost 0 bases at V and 8 bases at J; junction bases unmatched: 4. Germline V lookup: CDR1 SGHRS, CDR2 YFSETQ. CDR3 length equals 14 residues. CDR3 bases: TGCGCCAGCAGCTTGGGACAGGGTGGGGAAAAACTGTTTTTT. Protein: CASSLGQGGEKLFF.

This clone was recorded once. This rearrangement joins TRBV24-1 to TRBJ2-5; 9 bases align to TRBD1. The germline gives CDR1 KGHDR, CDR2 SFDVKD. There are 16 residues in the CDR3. Trimming removed 2 bases from V and 5 bases from J; junction bases left unmatched: 8. CDR3 amino acids: CATSDWGQGREETQYF. CDR3 coding DNA: TGTGCCACCAGTGATTGGGGACAGGGAAGGGAGGAGACCCAGTACTTC.

The chain employs TRBV7-8 and TRBJ2-7; 9 nucleotides agree with TRBD2. V lost 1 base and J lost 7; bases outside the gene matches: 5. CDR1 and CDR2 (germline): SGHVS, FQNEAQ. The CDR3 runs 14 residues. CDR3 coding DNA: TGTGCCAGCAGCTTAGTCGAGACTAGCGGTGAGCAGTACTTC. This gives the protein CASSLVETSGEQYF.

The chain uses TRBV18 and TRBJ2-7; TRBD1 matches at 9 bases. Losses at the gene ends were 6 bases for V and 1 base for J; bases not matched to a gene: 4. Germline assignment: CDR1 KGHSH and CDR2 LQKENI. The length of the CDR3 is 14 residues. CDR3 sequence: CASSDGTGSYEQYF. In nucleotides, the CDR3 is TGTGCCAGCTCCGACGGGACAGGGTCCTACGAGCAGTACTTC.

The rearrangement uses TRBV30 and TRBJ2-3; 11 bases match TRBD2. J gave up 4 bases and V 3 bases, and 6 bases lay outside the gene matches. There are 15 residues in the CDR3. Germline-derived CDR1 and CDR2 are GTSNPN and SVGIG (reference sequence). The CDR3 nucleotides read TGTGCCTGGAGCATTAGCGGGAGGGCCGCAGATACGCAGTATTTT. Its protein is CAWSISGRAADTQYF.

This clone appeared a few times. The J gene is TRBJ1-2, the V gene TRBV28; no clear D gene. CDR1 and CDR2 (germline): MDHEN, SYDVKM. The CDR3 is 14 residues long. Trimming pared 2 bases from V and 2 bases from J, leaving 9 bases between. The chain's CDR3 is CASSLEGLNYGYTF. The CDR3 nucleotides are TGTGCCAGCAGTTTAGAGGGATTAAACTATGGCTACACCTTC.

This sequence joins TRBV27 and TRBJ1-4; D remains unclear. This CDR3 contains 14 residues. Looked up from germline, CDR1 is MNHEY and CDR2 is SMNVEV (reference sequence). V gave up 6 bases and J gave up 0 bases, with 8 bases separating them. The CDR3 reads CASRARTTNEKLFF. CDR3 coding DNA: TGTGCCAGCAGGGCTAGGACAACTAATGAAAAACTGTTTTTT.

The chain carries TRBV27 and TRBJ2-2, with D possibly being TRBD1 (6 bases). The CDR3 sequence is 15 residues long. V lost 6 bases to trimming and J lost 0 bases, with 11 bases between them. The germline gives CDR1 MNHEY, CDR2 SMNVEV (reference sequence). This CDR3 reads CASRQGISNTGELFF. The CDR3 DNA reads TGTGCCAGCAGGCAGGGGATCTCGAACACCGGGGAGCTGTTTTTT.

This clone was picked up one time. Relative to the germline gene, one junction end is altered; a read error may explain this. The V and J genes are TRBV25-1 and TRBJ1-1, with 9 bases identical to TRBD1. The CDR3 consists of 17 residues. The germline V gene encodes CDR1 MGHDK and CDR2 SYGVNS. The CDR3 region has the DNA TGTGCCAGCAGTGAGTCCAATGTCTTCTCCGGGACAGGGAGGCGGATCTTT. Protein: CASSESNVFSGTGRRIF. The complete variable domain, with remaining parts taken from reference TRBV25-1 and TRBJ1-1, reads EADIYQTPRYLVIGTGKKITLECSQTMGHDKMYWYQQDPGMELHLIHYSYGVNSTEKGDLSSESTVSRIRTEHFPLTLESARPSHTSQYLCASSESNVFSGTGRRIFGQGTRLTVV.

The rearrangement links TRBV11-2 to TRBJ2-7; TRBD1 aligns across 7 bases. The CDR3 covers 15 residues. The trim removed 5 bases at V and 6 bases at J, leaving 13 bases unmatched. Germline V gene sequence: CDR1 SGHAT, CDR2 FQNNGV. In nucleotides, the CDR3 is TGTGCCAGCAGCCAAAACCCGGGACAGTCGGGCGAGCAGTACTTC. Its protein is CASSQNPGQSGEQYF. Drawing the rest from reference TRBV11-2 and TRBJ2-7, the complete variable domain is EAGVAQSPRYKIIEKRQSVAFWCNPISGHATLYWYQQILGQGPKLLIQFQNNGVVDDSQLPKDRFSAERLKGVDSTLKIQPAKLEDSAVYLCASSQNPGQSGEQYFGPGTRLTVT.

The chain is built from TRBV5-4 and TRBJ1-1; a possible D gene is TRBD1 (6 bases). The CDR3 loop spans 13 amino acids. V dropped 7 bases and J dropped 5 bases, with 15 bases sitting between them. Germline V gives CDR1 SGHNT, CDR2 YYREEE (reference sequence). The DNA for the CDR3 is TGTGCCAGCCGCCTGCGGGGGGCTACTGAAGCTTTCTTT. Amino acids: CASRLRGATEAFF.

The chain combines TRBV5-6 with TRBJ2-7, with TRBD2 matching 8 bases. J was trimmed by 7 bases and V by 2 bases; bases with no gene match: 11. Germline assignment: CDR1 SGHDT and CDR2 YYEEEE. This CDR3 spans 15 amino acids. CDR3 nucleotide sequence: TGTGCCAGCAGCTTTCGACGGGAGGGCCTTTGGGAGCAGTACTTC. It yields the protein CASSFRREGLWEQYF.

The CDR3 nucleotides read TGTGCCAGCAGCCGAATCAGACAGGACCGGGAGACCCAGTACTTC. This encodes CASSRIRQDRETQYF. This sequence joins TRBV6-6 and TRBJ2-5; D is perhaps TRBD1 (6 bases). CDR3 length: 15 residues. V shed 6 bases and J shed 5 bases, with 19 bases lying between them. Per the germline V gene, CDR1 is MNHNY and CDR2 is SVGAGI (reference sequence).

This chain connects TRBV27 to TRBJ2-7; 7 bases line up with TRBD1. The CDR3 sequence is 16 residues long. The germline V gene encodes CDR1 MNHEY and CDR2 SMNVEV (reference sequence). The ends lost 5 bases at V and 0 bases at J; junction bases unmatched: 10. The CDR3 DNA follows: TGTGCCAGCAGTCCTCGGACAGGCATTTACTCCTACGAGCAGTACTTC. Amino acid sequence: CASSPRTGIYSYEQYF.

This clone was detected only a few times. The same CDR3 is also encoded by other DNA sequences in this sample. The V call is TRBV9, the J call TRBJ2-3, with 7 bases fitting TRBD1. The V and J ends lost 0 bases and 0 bases, in that order; junction bases with no gene match: 1. Germline loops: CDR1 SGDLS, CDR2 YYNGEE. The CDR3 is made up of 15 amino acids. The CDR3 nucleotides are TGTGCCAGCAGCGTAGAGGGGGCTAGCACAGATACGCAGTATTTT. Protein sequence: CASSVEGASTDTQYF. Complete variable domain (other parts from reference TRBV9 and TRBJ2-3): DSGVTQTPKHLITATGQRVTLRCSPRSGDLSVYWYQQSLDQGLQFLIQYYNGEERAKGNILERFSAQQFPDLHSELNLSSLELGDSALYFCASSVEGASTDTQYFGPGTRLTVL.

The chain links TRBV11-2 to TRBJ1-1; 9 bases agree with TRBD1. The CDR3 length is 16 residues. Losses at the gene ends were 1 base for V and 0 bases for J; bases not matched to a gene: 3. From germline, CDR1 is SGHAT and CDR2 FQNNGV. CDR3 residues: CASSLVTGGVNTEAFF. The CDR3 region has the DNA TGTGCCAGCAGCTTAGTAACAGGGGGCGTGAACACTGAAGCTTTCTTT. Full variable domain (outside the CDR3, taken from reference TRBV11-2 and TRBJ1-1): EAGVAQSPRYKIIEKRQSVAFWCNPISGHATLYWYQQILGQGPKLLIQFQNNGVVDDSQLPKDRFSAERLKGVDSTLKIQPAKLEDSAVYLCASSLVTGGVNTEAFFGQGTRLTVV.

The chain links TRBV25-1 to TRBJ1-2; 11 positions match TRBD1. The length of the CDR3 is 14 residues. The V and J ends lost 8 bases and 5 bases, in that order; junction bases with no gene match: 7. CDR1 and CDR2 (germline): MGHDK, SYGVNS. CDR3 protein: CASHGQGARYGYTF. DNA of the CDR3: TGTGCCAGCCATGGACAGGGGGCGAGATATGGCTACACCTTC.

This chain uses TRBV11-3 with TRBJ2-3, with D hard to call. Looked up from germline, CDR1 is SGHNT and CDR2 is YENEEA. The CDR3 totals 12 residues. V was pared by 5 bases and J by 6 bases, with 9 bases between. The CDR3 here is CASSPSGDTQYF. Here the CDR3 DNA reads TGTGCCAGCAGCCCTTCCGGGGATACGCAGTATTTT.

J is TRBJ2-7 and V is TRBV15; possibly TRBD2 for D (7 bases). This CDR3 is 16 amino acids long. CDR1 LNHNV and CDR2 YYDKDF come from the germline V gene (reference sequence). The V gene lost 2 bases and the J gene lost 3 bases, with 17 bases spanning the gap. The CDR3 is CATSRPSHGGHYEQYF. CDR3 bases: TGTGCCACCAGCAGACCATCGCACGGGGGGCACTACGAGCAGTACTTC. Supplemented by reference TRBV15 and TRBJ2-7, the full variable domain reads DAMVIQNPRYQVTQFGKPVTLSCSQTLNHNVMYWYQQKSSQAPKLLFHYYDKDFNNEADTPDNFQSRRPNTSFCFLDIRSPGLGDTAMYLCATSRPSHGGHYEQYFGPGTRLTVT.

The chain carries TRBV30 and TRBJ2-1; D not resolved. Germline V lookup: CDR1 GTSNPN, CDR2 SVGIG (reference sequence). V lost 1 base and J 1 base, leaving 20 bases between the germline ends. The length of the CDR3 is 18 residues. The CDR3 is CAWSAPPASPRSYNEQFF. The CDR3 DNA is TGTGCCTGGAGTGCGCCTCCTGCCTCCCCGAGATCCTACAATGAGCAGTTCTTC.

In its sample, this clone was seen once. The chain recombines TRBV6-5 with TRBJ1-6; 7 nucleotides line up with TRBD1. Germline V CDR1 and CDR2: MNHEY, SVGAGI. This CDR3 contains 13 residues. Trimming cost V 5 bases and J 9 bases; bases outside gene matches: 4. The CDR3 reads CASSRQGGSPLHF. In nucleotides, the CDR3 is TGTGCCAGCAGTCGACAGGGAGGTTCACCCCTCCACTTT.

The chain joins TRBV27 to TRBJ1-6; weak D call: TRBD1 (5 bases). Trimming took 6 bases from V and 2 from J, leaving 11 bases between them. The germline V gene encodes CDR1 MNHEY and CDR2 SMNVEV (reference sequence). CDR3 size: 15 residues. The CDR3 bases are TGTGCCAGCAGGCCTGTGGGGCCCTATAATTCACCCCTCCACTTT. It specifies CASRPVGPYNSPLHF.

The chain links TRBV4-3 to TRBJ2-7; 8 bases fit TRBD2. The CDR3 consists of 15 residues. With 4 bases clipped from V and 3 bases from J, the junction kept 8 bases outside the gene matches. Germline V gene lookup returns CDR1 LGHNA and CDR2 YSLEER. For the CDR3, the DNA is TGCGCCAGCAGCCGCAAAGCGGGGGAAAACTACGAGCAGTACTTC. Its translation is CASSRKAGENYEQYF.

V usage is TRBV6-2 or TRBV6-3 and J usage is TRBJ1-5; D may be TRBD1 (6 bases). The length of the CDR3 is 14 residues. Germline loops: CDR1 MNHEY, CDR2 SVGEGT. V lost 1 base and J 6 bases, leaving 10 bases between the germline ends. This chain's CDR3 is CASSYLGAIQPQHF. The DNA of the CDR3 is TGTGCCAGCAGTTACTTGGGGGCGATTCAGCCCCAGCATTTT.

The V gene is TRBV19, the J gene TRBJ2-2, with 13 positions matching TRBD2. This CDR3 region has 17 residues. The germline CDR1 and CDR2 sequences are LNHDA and SQIVND (reference sequence). Germline trimming cut 6 bases from V and 4 bases from J; bases unmatched to any gene: 8. CDR3 amino acids: CASSLGLAGVSTGELFF. The DNA for the CDR3 is TGTGCCAGTAGCCTAGGACTAGCGGGAGTTTCCACCGGGGAGCTGTTTTTT.

The genes are TRBV12-3 or TRBV12-4 and TRBJ2-1; a weak D match, TRBD2 (6 bases). The CDR3 has 13 amino acids. Trimming took off 0 bases at V and 10 bases at J, with 10 bases between the two ends. The CDR3 protein is CASSLAGGFEQFF. The CDR3 DNA reads TGTGCCAGCAGTTTAGCGGGGGGATTCGAGCAGTTCTTC.

The V gene is TRBV6-5, the J gene TRBJ2-2; the D is unclear. The CDR3 totals 12 residues. Germline V gives CDR1 MNHEY, CDR2 SVGAGI. Trimming left V 4 bases short and J 3 bases short, with 3 bases between. CDR3 DNA: TGTGCCAGCAGTTCTCACACCGGGGAGCTGTTTTTT. Protein: CASSSHTGELFF.

This clone was detected once. J is TRBJ2-3 and V is TRBV4-3; 14 nucleotides align to TRBD2. This CDR3 comprises 17 residues. CDR1 and CDR2 from the germline V gene are LGHNA and YSLEER. Germline trimming cut 6 bases from V and 3 bases from J; bases unmatched to any gene: 8. DNA for the CDR3: TGCGCCAGCAGTAAAGGGACTAGCGGGAGCCTGACAGATACGCAGTATTTT. Protein sequence: CASSKGTSGSLTDTQYF.

This clone has a handful of counts. This chain links TRBV2 with TRBJ2-6; TRBD1 agrees at 8 bases. The CDR3 runs to 15 residues. V was pared by 8 bases and J by 4 bases, with 7 bases of the junction left unmatched. CDR1 and CDR2 (germline): SNHLY, FYNNEI. The DNA for the CDR3 is TGTGCCAGCCGTTGGACAGGGTCAGGGGCCAACGTCCTGACTTTC. This sequence encodes CASRWTGSGANVLTF.

The CDR3 reads CASSGDRNYGYTF. DNA of the CDR3: TGCGCCAGCAGTGGGGACAGGAACTATGGCTACACCTTC. J is TRBJ1-2 and V is TRBV10-1; 8 nucleotides line up with TRBD1. There are 13 residues in the CDR3. The germline gives CDR1 WNHNN, CDR2 SYGVQD (reference sequence). The V and J ends lost 4 bases and 2 bases, in that order; junction bases with no gene match: 0.

This clone was found once. The chain has TRBV7-2 and TRBJ2-7, with TRBD2 matching 8 bases. Germline values: CDR1 SGHTA, CDR2 FQGNSA. The ends lost 6 bases at V and 2 bases at J; junction bases unmatched: 9. The CDR3 has 15 residues. CDR3 residues: CASRQTSGRAYEQYF. The CDR3, as DNA: TGTGCCAGCAGGCAGACGTCCGGGAGGGCCTACGAGCAGTACTTC.